The 17 T cell receptor beta chains reported below all come from one sample, sequenced in a study of T cell repertoires in cytomegalovirus infection. Their recognized antigens are unknown. TCRdb recomputed calls from the reads with MiXCR, one row per CDR3 protein. Here the sample spans about 920,000 distinct CDR3 sequences, roughly 31% being singletons. Sample: cultured CD8+ T cells from PBMCs, taken from culture after CMV antigen stimulation. The receptors derive from a human donor in good health (CMV status not recorded). Some clones in this sample may be carry-over from other donors' samples.

The rearrangement joins TRBV20-1 to TRBJ1-1, with D perhaps matching TRBD1 (6 bases). This CDR3 spans 16 amino acids. Germline lookup yields CDR1 DFQATT and CDR2 SNEGSKA (reference sequence). V shed 3 bases and J shed 4 bases, with 21 bases lying between them. The CDR3 is CSASRIRSKGGTEAFF. DNA of the CDR3: TGCAGTGCTAGTCGAATTAGGAGTAAGGGGGGCACTGAAGCTTTCTTT.

The rearrangement links TRBV3-1 to TRBJ1-3; 8 nucleotides line up with TRBD1. V was pared by 3 bases and J by 0 bases, with 7 bases of the junction left unmatched. Germline CDR1 and CDR2: LGHDT and YNNKEL (reference sequence). This CDR3 is built from 17 residues. CDR3 in amino acids: CASSHRKTGGSGNTIYF. The CDR3 DNA reads as TGTGCCAGCAGCCATCGAAAAACAGGGGGCTCTGGAAACACCATATATTTT.

This clonotype was recorded a few times. The chain couples TRBV2 to TRBJ2-1; D possibly uses TRBD1 or TRBD2 (5 bases each). V lost 8 bases and J 4 bases, leaving 15 bases between the germline ends. Germline V gene sequence: CDR1 SNHLY, CDR2 FYNNEI. This CDR3 region has 14 residues. CDR3 loop: CASLNPGLYNEQFF. The DNA for the CDR3 is TGTGCCAGCCTCAACCCGGGGCTTTACAATGAGCAGTTCTTC.

The rearrangement uses TRBV6-1 and TRBJ2-7, with a weak D call TRBD2 (5 bases). Germline-derived CDR1 and CDR2 are MNHNS and SASEGT. Between the trimmed V and J ends, which lost 7 bases and 1 base, there was a span of 14 bases. CDR3 length equals 14 residues. The CDR3 DNA reads TGTGCCAGCACCTTAGTGGGAGCTTCCTACGAGCAGTACTTC. It specifies CASTLVGASYEQYF.

The V gene is TRBV5-5, the J gene TRBJ2-7, with D tentatively TRBD1 (5 bases). The CDR3 runs to 15 residues. V was cut by 3 bases and J by 0 bases, with 13 bases left in between. Germline CDR1 reads SGHKS; CDR2 reads YYEKEE (reference sequence). In DNA, the CDR3 is TGTGCCAGCAGCTCGAATCGACAGAGCTCCTACGAGCAGTACGTC. This translates into CASSSNRQSSYEQYV.

This clonotype has more than one count but fewer than ten. The chain joins TRBV7-9 to TRBJ2-5; 7 bases agree with TRBD1. The CDR3 has 15 residues. Per the germline V gene, CDR1 is SEHNR and CDR2 is FQNEAQ (reference sequence). V was pared by 4 bases and J by 2 bases, with 7 bases of the junction left unmatched. CDR3 sequence (DNA): TGTGCCAGCAGCTGGATACCGGGACAGCAAGAGACCCAGTACTTC. This gives the protein CASSWIPGQQETQYF.

J is TRBJ2-1 and V is TRBV5-6, with TRBD1 identical over 7 bases. The CDR3 is 13 amino acids. Trimming took 7 bases from V and 2 from J; bases not matched to a gene: 3. CDR1 SGHDT and CDR2 YYEEEE come from the germline V gene. The chain's CDR3 is CASEGATYNEQFF. The CDR3 nucleotides read TGTGCCAGCGAGGGGGCCACCTACAATGAGCAGTTCTTC.

J is TRBJ1-6 and V is TRBV3-1; 7 bases line up with TRBD1. The CDR3 runs to 17 residues. The V segment lost 7 bases and the J segment 0 bases; nucleotides outside the gene matches: 9. Germline assignment: CDR1 LGHDT and CDR2 YNNKEL (reference sequence). The CDR3 region has the DNA TGTGCCAGCACCGCCGGGACAGCGAGCTCCTATAATTCACCCCTCCACTTT. Translated: CASTAGTASSYNSPLHF.

Only a few counts were recorded for this clonotype. The V gene is TRBV6-1, the J gene TRBJ2-2; tentatively, D is TRBD1 (6 bases). V lost 5 bases and J 1 base, leaving 14 bases between the germline ends. This CDR3 spans 16 amino acids. Germline CDR1 reads MNHNS; CDR2 reads SASEGT. CDR3 coding DNA: TGTGCCAGCAGTAACACCGGGACAATGAACACCGGGGAGCTGTTTTTT. This encodes CASSNTGTMNTGELFF.

V gene TRBV7-6 combines with J gene TRBJ2-7; D is unresolved. Trimming shortened V by 5 bases and J by 2 bases, and 16 bases separated the two germline ends. The germline CDR1 and CDR2 sequences are SGHVS and FNYEAQ. The CDR3 extends over 15 amino acids. CDR3 region: CASSLIEAKPYEQYF. The CDR3 DNA reads TGTGCCAGCAGCCTAATCGAAGCCAAGCCCTACGAGCAGTACTTC.

This clonotype has just a few counts. V and J are TRBV7-9 and TRBJ2-3; possible D gene TRBD2, 5 bases. Trimming cost V 4 bases and J 4 bases, with 9 bases left between them. CDR1 is SEHNR, CDR2 FQNEAQ, per germline (reference sequence). There are 13 residues in the CDR3. The CDR3 coding sequence is TGTGCCAGCAGCTGGAGGATTGCAGATACGCAGTATTTT. This encodes CASSWRIADTQYF.

There are a few counts of this clonotype. The CDR3 spells CASSAQTGGVVDEQFF. In DNA form, the CDR3 reads TGTGCCAGCAGCGCTCAGACAGGGGGCGTCGTGGATGAGCAGTTCTTC. The rearrangement joins TRBV7-9 to TRBJ2-1, with 10 positions matching TRBD1. The germline V gene encodes CDR1 SEHNR and CDR2 FQNEAQ (reference sequence). The V gene end was trimmed by 5 bases and the J gene end by 8 bases; junction bases not matched to a gene: 12. The CDR3 is made up of 16 amino acids.

This clonotype appeared a few times. V and J are TRBV7-9 and TRBJ2-2, with D hard to call. Trimming cost V 7 bases and J 2 bases, with 11 bases left between them. Germline V gene lookup returns CDR1 SEHNR and CDR2 FQNEAQ (reference sequence). The CDR3 extends over 14 amino acids. In nucleotides, the CDR3 is TGTGCCAGCACACCGACACATAACACCGGGGAGCTGTTTTTT. Translation: CASTPTHNTGELFF.

This clonotype was detected a few times. The chain uses TRBV2 and TRBJ1-1; the D gene is possibly TRBD1 (6 bases). Per germline, CDR1 SNHLY and CDR2 FYNNEI. V lost 6 bases and J lost 4, with 12 bases in between. The CDR3 is made up of 13 amino acids. The CDR3 reads CASRYAGATEAFF. DNA for the CDR3: TGTGCCAGCAGATATGCGGGGGCCACTGAAGCTTTCTTT.

The gene calls are TRBV29-1 and TRBJ2-5, with TRBD1 matching over 7 bases. From germline, CDR1 is SQVTM and CDR2 ANQGSEA. The J segment lost 0 bases and the V segment lost 8 bases, leaving 15 bases of the junction unmatched. The CDR3 covers 16 residues. CDR3 sequence: CSTKGGVRGYQETQYF. The CDR3 nucleotides are TGCAGCACCAAAGGTGGTGTCAGGGGGTACCAAGAGACCCAGTACTTC.

J is TRBJ2-7 and V is TRBV12-5; no definite D call. V was shortened by 4 bases and J by 4 bases, with 5 bases between the two germline ends. The length of the CDR3 is 11 residues. Germline V gene data show CDR1 as LGHNT and CDR2 as FRNRAP. The CDR3 coding sequence is TGTGCTAGTGGTTCAAGGTACGAGCAGTACTTC. Protein product: CASGSRYEQYF.

V usage is TRBV27 and J usage is TRBJ1-5; D is uncertain. Per the germline V gene, CDR1 is MNHEY and CDR2 is SMNVEV (reference sequence). V was trimmed by 0 bases and J by 3 bases, leaving 6 bases between them. There are 14 residues in the CDR3. The CDR3 loop is CASSLSWDNQPQHF. CDR3 bases: TGTGCCAGCAGTTTATCGTGGGACAATCAGCCCCAGCATTTT.